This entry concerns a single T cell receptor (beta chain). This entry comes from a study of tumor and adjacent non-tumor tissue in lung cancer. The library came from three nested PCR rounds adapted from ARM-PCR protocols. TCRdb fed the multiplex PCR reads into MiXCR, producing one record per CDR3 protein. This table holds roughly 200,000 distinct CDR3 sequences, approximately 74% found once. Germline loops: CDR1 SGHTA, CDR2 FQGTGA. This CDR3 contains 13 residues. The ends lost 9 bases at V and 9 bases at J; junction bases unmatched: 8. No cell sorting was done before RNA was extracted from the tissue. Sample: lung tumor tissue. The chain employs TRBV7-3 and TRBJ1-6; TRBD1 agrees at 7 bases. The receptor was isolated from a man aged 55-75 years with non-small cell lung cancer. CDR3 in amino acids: CARSQGVGSPLHF. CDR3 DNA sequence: TGTGCCAGGAGCCAGGGGGTGGGTTCACCCCTCCACTTT.